The 3 T cell receptor beta chains given below trace back to one sample, sequenced in a study of T cell responses to AZD1222 COVID-19 vaccine (dated by TCRdb to about 2021). What this sample's time point label stands for: baseline before first vaccination. Library preparation was by the immunoSEQ multiplex PCR assay. In TCRdb, the immuneACCESS table is reduced to in-frame sequences with V and J assigned. These tables do not hold every clone; where another copy was compared, an unresolved V gene accounts for under half, and the others remain unexplained. This sample has over 70,000 clones in its table, and 70% to 90% of those were observed once. The ten largest clonotypes hold roughly 6% of the sample. Sequencing was performed on peripheral blood, taken on day 0 of AZD1222 vaccination. The source is an adult in good health.

The chain has TRBV11-2 and TRBJ1-6, with a tentative D call TRBD1 (5 bases). In germline, CDR1 is SGHAT, CDR2 FQNNGV. V was trimmed by 6 bases and J by 7 bases, leaving 16 bases between them. The CDR3 consists of 15 residues. As DNA, the CDR3 is TGTGCCAGCAGAACGATCGGGACGGCGAATTCACCCCTCCACTTT. Amino acid sequence: CASRTIGTANSPLHF.

The chain has TRBV3-1 (or the pseudogene TRBV3-2) and TRBJ1-6; D is uncertain. The CDR3 totals 15 residues. V was shortened by 3 bases and J by 7 bases, with 13 bases between the two germline ends. The V gene's germline CDR1 is LGHDT and CDR2 YNNKEL (reference sequence). Here the CDR3 reads CASSQVHRTNSPLHF. DNA of the CDR3: TGTGCCAGCAGCCAGGTACACCGCACCAATTCACCCCTCCACTTT.

This clone turned up a few times. V gene TRBV18 combines with J gene TRBJ1-5; D gene ambiguous. V lost 5 bases, J lost 1 base, and 6 bases lay in between. The germline gives CDR1 KGHSH, CDR2 LQKENI. The CDR3 is 13 amino acids. The CDR3 loop is CASSWESNQPQHF. DNA of the CDR3: TGTGCCAGCTCATGGGAAAGCAATCAGCCCCAGCATTTT.